These T cell receptor beta chains were read from a single sample in a study of regulatory T cells in long-lasting Graves disease. TCRdb passed the multiplex PCR reads through MiXCR, listing each CDR3 protein once. The data contain about 460,000 distinct CDR3 sequences, 12% to 15% of them singletons. These data were also reused for a study on T cells in Graves' hyperthyroidism and ophthalmopathy.

The sequenced sample was peripheral blood mononuclear cells (PBMCs), obtained at new diagnosis, from a patient treated with antithyroid drugs. The receptor source for this set is a woman between 45 and 60 years old with Graves disease. The CDR3 runs from the conserved cysteine through the conserved F or W. The order of the fields is J gene, D gene, V gene, clone size, CDR3 protein, CDR3 DNA. D genes are given only for firm matches. Only some rows state a clone size, as once, few, many or a class for expanded clones.

TRBJ2-3 | TRBD1 | TRBV5-1 | . | CASSLARDRQTDTQYF | TGCGCCAGCAGCTTGGCCAGGGACAGGCAGACAGATACGCAGTATTTT
TRBJ2-7 | . | TRBV5-8 | many | CASSYARDTYEQYF | TGTGCCAGCAGCTACGCCCGGGACACCTACGAGCAGTACTTC
TRBJ2-2 | TRBD2 | TRBV20-1 | many | CSAPTAGVRTGELFF | TGCAGTGCTCCTACAGCGGGAGTGCGCACCGGGGAGCTGTTTTTT
TRBJ2-3 | TRBD2 | TRBV7-8 | many | CASTPGLAGVLSGTDTQYF | TGTGCCAGCACGCCGGGGCTAGCGGGAGTATTGAGCGGCACAGATACGCAGTATTTT
TRBJ1-1 | . | TRBV7-9 | many | CASSRGWAALNTEAFF | TGTGCCAGCAGTAGAGGCTGGGCAGCCTTGAACACTGAAGCTTTCTTT
TRBJ2-6 | TRBD2 | TRBV6-1 | . | CASSELAGLLSGANVLTF | TGTGCCAGCAGTGAGTTAGCGGGACTCCTCTCTGGGGCCAACGTCCTGACTTTC
TRBJ1-5 | . | TRBV28 | many | CASSLTGLRQPQHF | TGTGCCAGCAGTTTGACGGGGCTTCGTCAGCCCCAGCATTTT
TRBJ1-6 | . | TRBV6-5 | . | CAGSYSWENSPLHF | TGTGCCGGCAGTTACTCGTGGGAGAATTCACCCCTCCACTTT
TRBJ1-3 | TRBD1 | TRBV7-2 | . | CLTGQGASGNTIYF | TGTCTAACGGGACAGGGGGCGTCTGGAAACACCATATATTTT
TRBJ1-4 | . | TRBV27 | many | CASSPSPDSPTNEKLFF | TGTGCCAGCAGTCCGAGCCCTGACAGTCCTACTAATGAAAAACTGTTTTTT
TRBJ2-7 | . | TRBV4-1 | many | CASSQGSSASYEQYF | TGCGCCAGCAGCCAAGGCTCTAGCGCCTCCTACGAGCAGTACTTC
TRBJ2-1 | TRBD2 | TRBV7-7 | many | CASSPSGGNYNEQFF | TGTGCCAGCAGCCCTAGCGGGGGGAACTACAATGAGCAGTTCTTC
TRBJ1-4 | . | TRBV2 | many | CASSEAPSNEKLFF | TGTGCCAGCAGTGAAGCCCCCAGTAATGAAAAACTGTTTTTT
TRBJ1-5 | . | TRBV13 | many | CASSMARGSFQPQHF | TGTGCCAGCAGTATGGCCAGGGGAAGTTTTCAGCCCCAGCATTTT
TRBJ1-6 | TRBD1 | TRBV27 | few | CASSPGTGASPLHF | TGTGCCAGCAGTCCCGGGACAGGGGCTTCACCCCTCCACTTT
TRBJ1-1 | . | TRBV12-3/TRBV12-4 | many | CASSLLGGRNTEAFF | TGTGCCAGCAGTTTATTGGGGGGACGGAACACTGAAGCTTTCTTT
TRBJ2-1 | . | TRBV19 | many | CASSSVRGISYNEQFF | TGTGCCAGTAGTTCCGTTCGGGGGATCTCCTACAATGAGCAGTTCTTC
TRBJ2-5 | . | TRBV7-3 | few | CASNADLKGQGLAGFQETQYF | TGTGCCAGCAACGCCGATCTAAAGGGACAGGGCCTAGCGGGATTCCAAGAGACCCAGTACTTC
TRBJ2-4 | . | TRBV6-1 | many | CASSDWGRLAKNIQYF | TGTGCCAGCAGTGACTGGGGGAGATTGGCCAAAAACATTCAGTACTTC
TRBJ2-5 | . | TRBV20-1 | . | CSAALSGQETQYF | TGCAGTGCTGCCCTTAGCGGTCAAGAGACCCAGTACTTC
TRBJ2-5 | TRBD2 | TRBV10-3 | many | CAISPGTSDQETQYF | TGTGCCATCAGTCCTGGGACTAGCGACCAAGAGACCCAGTACTTC
TRBJ2-7 | . | TRBV5-4 | . | CASSLAPRGDSYEQYF | TGTGCCAGCAGCTTGGCGCCCAGGGGGGACTCCTACGAGCAGTACTTC
TRBJ2-7 | . | TRBV4-1 | few | CASSQGEGAPYEQYF | TGCGCCAGCAGCCAAGGGGAGGGGGCTCCCTACGAGCAGTACTTC
TRBJ1-6 | . | TRBV6-5 | many | CASSYATGPNSPLHF | TGTGCCAGCAGTTACGCGACAGGTCCTAATTCACCCCTCCACTTT
TRBJ2-7 | . | TRBV7-2 | many | CASSLVASSSYEQYF | TGTGCCAGCAGCTTAGTCGCATCTAGCTCCTACGAGCAGTACTTC
TRBJ1-6 | TRBD1 | TRBV19 | . | CASSSQTGSSYNSPLHF | TGTGCCAGTAGTTCACAGACAGGGAGCTCCTATAATTCACCCCTCCACTTT
TRBJ2-3 | . | TRBV9 | few | CASSVEVGPNPTDTQYF | TGTGCCAGCAGCGTGGAGGTGGGTCCCAACCCGACAGATACGCAGTATTTT
TRBJ1-2 | . | TRBV3-1 | . | CASSQAPRGDYGYTF | TGTGCCAGCAGCCAAGCGCCTCGGGGGGATTATGGCTACACCTTC
TRBJ2-7 | . | TRBV28 | many | CASSSYSAGESYEQYF | TGTGCCAGCAGTTCTTATAGCGCAGGCGAATCCTACGAGCAGTACTTC
TRBJ2-3 | . | TRBV28 | many | CASSLVASVSTDTQYF | TGTGCCAGCAGTTTAGTGGCTAGCGTTAGCACAGATACGCAGTATTTT
TRBJ2-7 | TRBD2 | TRBV10-3 | many | CAIMEAGSDEQYF | TGTGCCATCATGGAAGCGGGATCGGACGAGCAGTACTTC
TRBJ2-5 | TRBD2 | TRBV30 | many | CAWSPVEIAGDETQYF | TGTGCCTGGAGTCCAGTGGAAATAGCGGGAGATGAGACCCAGTACTTC
TRBJ2-1 | TRBD2 | TRBV7-9 | . | CASSLRGGLAINNEQFF | TGTGCCAGCAGCTTGAGGGGAGGGCTAGCCATTAACAATGAGCAGTTCTTC
TRBJ2-1 | TRBD2 | TRBV18 | many | CASSRREGDNEQFF | TGTGCCAGCTCACGGCGGGAGGGTGACAATGAGCAGTTCTTC
TRBJ1-1 | . | TRBV3-1 | many | CASTDMGTEAFF | TGTGCCAGCACGGACATGGGGACTGAAGCTTTCTTT
TRBJ2-7 | TRBD2 | TRBV20-1 | . | CSATGLAGGPLAYEQYF | TGCAGTGCTACCGGACTAGCGGGAGGCCCCCTGGCCTACGAGCAGTACTTC
TRBJ1-2 | . | TRBV12-3/TRBV12-4 | few | CASSFFAFGYGYTF | TGTGCCAGCAGTTTTTTCGCGTTTGGCTATGGCTACACCTTC
TRBJ1-2 | . | TRBV28 | many | CASSLPRQLANYGYTF | TGTGCCAGCAGTTTACCTCGGCAGTTGGCTAACTATGGCTACACCTTC
TRBJ2-1 | . | TRBV5-1 | . | CASKKGYSEYNEQFF | TGCGCCAGCAAAAAGGGTTATTCAGAGTACAATGAGCAGTTCTTC
TRBJ2-7 | TRBD1 | TRBV19 | few | CASSIGGWWGQGAYEQYF | TGTGCCAGTAGTATCGGAGGTTGGTGGGGACAGGGGGCCTACGAGCAGTACTTC
TRBJ2-7 | . | TRBV2 | many | CASSETALGDEQYF | TGTGCCAGCAGTGAAACTGCTTTGGGAGACGAGCAGTACTTC
TRBJ2-3 | . | TRBV13 | many | CASSLEAGRDTQYF | TGTGCCAGCAGCTTAGAGGCGGGGCGGGACACGCAGTATTTT
TRBJ2-2 | TRBD1 | TRBV6-1 | few | CASSGLGQGGTGELFF | TGTGCCAGCAGTGGCTTGGGACAGGGAGGGACCGGGGAGCTGTTTTTT
TRBJ2-1 | . | TRBV7-3 | . | CASSSPSLARGGGEQFF | TGTGCCAGCAGCTCGCCCTCTCTAGCGCGAGGGGGTGGTGAGCAGTTCTTC
TRBJ1-2 | . | TRBV27 | . | CASSLYFGVDYGYTF | TGTGCCAGCAGTTTATATTTCGGGGTGGACTATGGCTACACCTTC
TRBJ2-7 | TRBD2 | TRBV6-1 | . | CASSGSGREPSYEQYF | TGTGCCAGCAGTGGCTCAGGGCGGGAGCCGTCCTACGAGCAGTACTTC
TRBJ2-7 | TRBD2 | TRBV19 | many | CASGLAGVTEQYF | TGTGCCAGTGGACTAGCGGGAGTTACCGAGCAGTACTTC
TRBJ2-1 | . | TRBV28 | many | CASTPGAEGNEQFF | TGTGCCAGCACCCCAGGGGCAGAGGGCAATGAGCAGTTCTTC